A selection of T cell receptor beta chains follows, all from one sample in a study of blood T cell repertoires in COVID-19. The data were produced by immunoSEQ multiplex PCR, yet TCRdb's version contains in-frame clones alone and is incomplete. This table holds more than 110,000 clones, approximately 87% found once. The source material was peripheral blood. All receptors derive from a human donor in a cohort sampled during active COVID-19. Both conserved end residues are part of each CDR3. A D gene is named only where the DNA matches it firmly. Size tells how often a clone was seen (once, few, many) or the class of an expanded clone, and some rows leave it out.

d_gene: .; abundance: once; j_gene: TRBJ1-1; v_gene: TRBV29-1; CDR3aa: CSVEGRMNTEAFF; CDR3nt: TGCAGCGTTGAAGGCAGGATGAACACTGAAGCTTTCTTT
d_gene: TRBD1; abundance: .; j_gene: TRBJ2-2; v_gene: TRBV6-6; CDR3aa: CASRWTGRNTGELFF; CDR3nt: TGTGCCAGCAGGTGGACAGGAAGGAACACCGGGGAGCTGTTTTTT
d_gene: TRBD1; abundance: .; j_gene: TRBJ2-1; v_gene: TRBV7-2; CDR3aa: CASSSRDRVYNEQFF; CDR3nt: TGTGCCAGCAGCTCCCGGGACAGGGTTTACAATGAGCAGTTCTTC
d_gene: TRBD2; abundance: .; j_gene: TRBJ2-4; v_gene: TRBV20-1; CDR3aa: CSASRAGGELSKNIQYF; CDR3nt: TGCAGTGCTAGTAGAGCGGGGGGGGAGTTGAGCAAAAACATTCAGTACTTC
d_gene: .; abundance: .; j_gene: TRBJ2-3; v_gene: TRBV5-4; CDR3aa: CAIALSGTQTDTQYF; CDR3nt: TGTGCCATAGCCCTCAGCGGTACACAAACAGATACGCAGTATTTT
d_gene: .; abundance: few; j_gene: TRBJ2-3; v_gene: TRBV29-1; CDR3aa: CSVGLRLGGTDTQYF; CDR3nt: TGCAGCGTCGGACTCCGACTAGGTGGCACAGATACGCAGTATTTT
d_gene: .; abundance: once; j_gene: TRBJ1-2; v_gene: TRBV28; CDR3aa: CASSLGQSNGYTF; CDR3nt: TGTGCCAGCAGTTTAGGGCAGTCCAACGGCTACACCTTC
d_gene: .; abundance: .; j_gene: TRBJ2-1; v_gene: TRBV20-1; CDR3aa: CSARRTLEQFF; CDR3nt: TGCAGTGCTAGACGGACTCTTGAGCAGTTCTTC
d_gene: TRBD2; abundance: .; j_gene: TRBJ2-5; v_gene: TRBV3-1/TRBV3-2; CDR3aa: CASSQDPSGGAETQYF; CDR3nt: TGTGCCAGCAGCCAAGATCCAAGCGGGGGGGCGGAGACCCAGTACTTC
d_gene: .; abundance: .; j_gene: TRBJ1-2; v_gene: TRBV24-1; CDR3aa: CATSDPDRPGYTF; CDR3nt: TGTGCCACCAGTGATCCGGACAGACCTGGCTACACCTTC
d_gene: .; abundance: once; j_gene: TRBJ2-2; v_gene: TRBV18; CDR3aa: CASSPRAVSGELFF; CDR3nt: TGTGCCAGCTCACCGAGGGCGGTCTCCGGGGAGCTGTTTTTT
d_gene: .; abundance: .; j_gene: TRBJ2-7; v_gene: TRBV7-2; CDR3aa: CASSTGTGSSYEQYF; CDR3nt: TGTGCCAGCAGCACCGGGACTGGGAGCTCCTACGAGCAGTACTTC
d_gene: .; abundance: .; j_gene: TRBJ2-4; v_gene: TRBV3-1/TRBV3-2; CDR3aa: CASSPGQSVQYF; CDR3nt: TGTGCCAGCAGCCCCGGACAGAGCGTTCAGTACTTC
d_gene: .; abundance: .; j_gene: TRBJ2-6; v_gene: TRBV7-6; CDR3aa: CASSSGHLSGANVLTF; CDR3nt: TGTGCCAGCAGCTCGGGACACCTCTCTGGGGCCAACGTCCTGACTTTC
d_gene: TRBD1; abundance: once; j_gene: TRBJ1-4; v_gene: TRBV25-1; CDR3aa: CAGYRGRSEKLFF; CDR3nt: TGTGCCGGATACAGGGGGCGAAGTGAAAAACTGTTTTTT
d_gene: TRBD1; abundance: .; j_gene: TRBJ1-2; v_gene: TRBV11-2; CDR3aa: CASSTGTGGRGYTF; CDR3nt: TGTGCCAGCAGCACCGGGACAGGGGGCCGTGGCTACACCTTC
d_gene: TRBD2; abundance: .; j_gene: TRBJ2-1; v_gene: TRBV10-3; CDR3aa: CAISDSGRAYNEQFF; CDR3nt: TGTGCCATCAGTGATAGCGGGAGGGCCTACAATGAGCAGTTCTTC
d_gene: TRBD2; abundance: .; j_gene: TRBJ2-4; v_gene: TRBV7-2; CDR3aa: CASSLELAGNIQYF; CDR3nt: TGTGCCAGCAGCTTAGAACTAGCGGGGAACATTCAGTACTTC
d_gene: .; abundance: .; j_gene: TRBJ2-1; v_gene: TRBV6-1; CDR3aa: CASSAGHRGGISYNEQFF; CDR3nt: TGTGCCAGCAGTGCGGGACATCGGGGTGGAATTTCCTACAATGAGCAGTTCTTC
d_gene: .; abundance: few; j_gene: TRBJ2-7; v_gene: TRBV7-3; CDR3aa: CASSVRDRVSSYEQYF; CDR3nt: TGTGCCAGCAGCGTGCGGGACAGAGTAAGCTCCTACGAGCAGTACTTC
d_gene: .; abundance: once; j_gene: TRBJ1-3; v_gene: TRBV5-4; CDR3aa: CASSSGGVSGNTIYF; CDR3nt: TGTGCCAGCAGCTCCGGGGGAGTCTCTGGAAACACCATATATTTT
d_gene: TRBD1; abundance: .; j_gene: TRBJ1-2; v_gene: TRBV19; CDR3aa: CASSSGQGVIYGYTF; CDR3nt: TGTGCCAGTAGTTCGGGACAGGGGGTAATCTATGGCTACACCTTC
d_gene: .; abundance: few; j_gene: TRBJ2-3; v_gene: TRBV21-1; CDR3aa: CASSKGPRSESGRTTDTQYF; CDR3nt: TGTGCCAGCAGCAAAGGGCCTCGATCCGAGAGCGGAAGAACCACAGATACGCAGTATTTT
d_gene: .; abundance: .; j_gene: TRBJ2-2; v_gene: TRBV7-9; CDR3aa: CASSLAPTGELFF; CDR3nt: TGTGCCAGCAGCTTAGCCCCGACCGGGGAGCTGTTTTTT
d_gene: TRBD1; abundance: .; j_gene: TRBJ2-1; v_gene: TRBV18; CDR3aa: CASSYGTGTYNEQFF; CDR3nt: TGTGCCAGCTCCTACGGGACAGGGACCTACAATGAGCAGTTCTTC
d_gene: TRBD1; abundance: .; j_gene: TRBJ1-2; v_gene: TRBV5-4; CDR3aa: CATSSGTAIYGYTF; CDR3nt: TGTGCCACCTCCTCCGGGACAGCCATCTATGGCTACACCTTC
d_gene: .; abundance: .; j_gene: TRBJ1-5; v_gene: TRBV3-1/TRBV3-2; CDR3aa: CASSQYSNQPQHF; CDR3nt: TGTGCCAGCAGCCAATACTCTAATCAGCCCCAGCATTTT
d_gene: .; abundance: .; j_gene: TRBJ1-3; v_gene: TRBV24-1; CDR3aa: CATRPRHNTIYF; CDR3nt: TGTGCCACCAGACCGAGACACAACACCATATATTTT
d_gene: TRBD2; abundance: .; j_gene: TRBJ2-6; v_gene: TRBV19; CDR3aa: CASSPRGLAGEPSGANVLTF; CDR3nt: TGTGCCAGTAGTCCTAGAGGACTAGCGGGGGAGCCCTCTGGGGCCAACGTCCTGACTTTC
d_gene: TRBD1; abundance: once; j_gene: TRBJ1-2; v_gene: TRBV18; CDR3aa: CASSKDRTNYGYTF; CDR3nt: TGTGCCAGCTCAAAGGACAGGACTAACTATGGCTACACCTTC
d_gene: .; abundance: .; j_gene: TRBJ2-1; v_gene: TRBV7-3; CDR3aa: CASSRSGGTEQFF; CDR3nt: TGTGCCAGCAGCCGGAGTGGCGGGACGGAGCAGTTCTTC
d_gene: .; abundance: .; j_gene: TRBJ1-1; v_gene: TRBV21-1; CDR3aa: CASRHPLATIRTEAFF; CDR3nt: TGTGCCAGCAGACACCCCTTAGCCACAATTCGCACTGAAGCTTTCTTT
d_gene: TRBD1; abundance: .; j_gene: TRBJ2-3; v_gene: TRBV9; CDR3aa: CASSVGQGTDTQYF; CDR3nt: TGTGCCAGCAGCGTCGGACAGGGCACAGATACGCAGTATTTT
d_gene: TRBD1; abundance: .; j_gene: TRBJ1-4; v_gene: TRBV9; CDR3aa: CASSADRAANEKLFF; CDR3nt: TGTGCCAGCAGCGCAGACAGGGCGGCTAATGAAAAACTGTTTTTT
d_gene: .; abundance: .; j_gene: TRBJ2-3; v_gene: TRBV7-3; CDR3aa: CASGDSTDTQYF; CDR3nt: TGTGCGTCGGGTGATAGCACAGATACGCAGTATTTT
d_gene: TRBD1; abundance: .; j_gene: TRBJ2-1; v_gene: TRBV6-5; CDR3aa: CASSQRQGDYNEQFF; CDR3nt: TGTGCCAGCAGTCAGAGACAGGGAGACTACAATGAGCAGTTCTTC
d_gene: TRBD1; abundance: .; j_gene: TRBJ2-7; v_gene: TRBV6-2/TRBV6-3; CDR3aa: CASSYGDRSYEQYF; CDR3nt: TGTGCCAGCAGTTATGGGGACAGAAGCTACGAGCAGTACTTC
d_gene: TRBD1; abundance: few; j_gene: TRBJ1-3; v_gene: TRBV5-1; CDR3aa: CASSLVQGGGNTIYF; CDR3nt: TGCGCCAGCAGCTTGGTTCAGGGGGGAGGAAACACCATATATTTT
d_gene: TRBD2; abundance: .; j_gene: TRBJ2-7; v_gene: TRBV19; CDR3aa: CASSMQGGSNEQYF; CDR3nt: TGTGCCAGTAGTATGCAGGGAGGGTCGAACGAGCAGTACTTC
d_gene: .; abundance: .; j_gene: TRBJ2-1; v_gene: TRBV27; CDR3aa: CASSSPPGRGNEQFF; CDR3nt: TGTGCCAGCAGTTCACCCCCAGGTAGGGGGAATGAGCAGTTCTTC
d_gene: TRBD1; abundance: .; j_gene: TRBJ2-5; v_gene: TRBV7-9; CDR3aa: CASSKQGKRYQETQYF; CDR3nt: TGTGCCAGCAGCAAACAGGGGAAACGGTACCAAGAGACCCAGTACTTC
d_gene: .; abundance: .; j_gene: TRBJ2-7; v_gene: TRBV19; CDR3aa: CASSMGSAYEQYF; CDR3nt: TGTGCCAGTAGTATGGGCAGTGCCTACGAGCAGTACTTC
d_gene: TRBD2; abundance: .; j_gene: TRBJ2-1; v_gene: TRBV7-9; CDR3aa: CASSAVLAGVNDEQFF; CDR3nt: TGTGCCAGCAGCGCTGTACTAGCGGGAGTTAACGATGAGCAGTTCTTC
d_gene: .; abundance: .; j_gene: TRBJ2-5; v_gene: TRBV3-1/TRBV3-2; CDR3aa: CASSQEGGRESQYF; CDR3nt: TGTGCCAGCAGCCAAGAAGGGGGAAGAGAGTCCCAGTACTTC
d_gene: .; abundance: .; j_gene: TRBJ1-1; v_gene: TRBV3-1/TRBV3-2; CDR3aa: CASSQLGTGSTF; CDR3nt: TGTGCCAGCAGCCAACTGGGAACAGGGTCGACCTTT
d_gene: .; abundance: .; j_gene: TRBJ2-3; v_gene: TRBV5-4; CDR3aa: CASSLVGTSTDTQYF; CDR3nt: TGTGCCAGCAGCTTGGTCGGGACTAGCACAGATACGCAGTATTTT
d_gene: .; abundance: few; j_gene: TRBJ1-2; v_gene: TRBV12-5; CDR3aa: CASGALRARSGYTF; CDR3nt: TGTGCTAGTGGGGCCCTGAGGGCAAGGAGTGGCTACACCTTC
d_gene: .; abundance: .; j_gene: TRBJ2-7; v_gene: TRBV10-3; CDR3aa: CAGQADNAYEQYF; CDR3nt: TGTGCCGGTCAGGCAGACAATGCCTACGAGCAGTACTTC
d_gene: .; abundance: .; j_gene: TRBJ1-5; v_gene: TRBV7-3; CDR3aa: CASSLRAPRAYQPQHF; CDR3nt: TGTGCCAGCAGCTTAAGGGCGCCCAGGGCGTATCAGCCCCAGCATTTT
d_gene: TRBD1; abundance: few; j_gene: TRBJ1-1; v_gene: TRBV6-9; CDR3aa: CASKGGRSTEAFF; CDR3nt: TGTGCCAGCAAAGGGGGCAGGAGCACTGAAGCTTTCTTT
d_gene: .; abundance: few; j_gene: TRBJ1-1; v_gene: TRBV28; CDR3aa: CASSQGFRTEAFF; CDR3nt: TGTGCCAGCAGCCAGGGGTTCAGAACTGAAGCTTTCTTT
d_gene: TRBD2; abundance: once; j_gene: TRBJ2-5; v_gene: TRBV19; CDR3aa: CASSIRGLAGGETQYF; CDR3nt: TGTGCCAGTAGTATCCGCGGACTAGCGGGAGGGGAGACCCAGTACTTC
d_gene: TRBD2; abundance: .; j_gene: TRBJ2-1; v_gene: TRBV7-8; CDR3aa: CASLGTSDGNEQFF; CDR3nt: TGTGCCAGCCTCGGGACTAGCGATGGCAATGAGCAGTTCTTC
d_gene: .; abundance: .; j_gene: TRBJ1-1; v_gene: TRBV3-1/TRBV3-2; CDR3aa: CASSQGELRAEAFF; CDR3nt: TGTGCCAGCAGCCAAGGAGAATTAAGAGCTGAAGCTTTCTTT
d_gene: .; abundance: .; j_gene: TRBJ1-2; v_gene: TRBV19; CDR3aa: CASSLSRQAGGYTF; CDR3nt: TGTGCCAGTAGCTTATCCCGACAGGCAGGAGGCTACACCTTC
d_gene: TRBD2; abundance: .; j_gene: TRBJ2-1; v_gene: TRBV4-1; CDR3aa: CASKDPSGTPYNEQFF; CDR3nt: TGCGCCAGCAAAGATCCTAGCGGGACCCCCTACAATGAGCAGTTCTTC
d_gene: .; abundance: once; j_gene: TRBJ2-3; v_gene: TRBV25-1; CDR3aa: CASSGSLGRGTDTQYF; CDR3nt: TGTGCCAGCAGTGGGTCCCTAGGGCGGGGAACAGATACGCAGTATTTT
d_gene: .; abundance: .; j_gene: TRBJ2-2; v_gene: TRBV7-7; CDR3aa: CASSVTYTGELFF; CDR3nt: TGTGCTAGCAGCGTGACATACACCGGGGAGCTGTTTTTT
d_gene: TRBD1; abundance: .; j_gene: TRBJ2-3; v_gene: TRBV5-1; CDR3aa: CASSPGQGADTQYF; CDR3nt: TGCGCCAGCAGCCCTGGACAGGGTGCAGATACGCAGTATTTT